Listed here are 16 T cell receptor beta chains from one sample, sequenced in a study of identical twins. TCRdb called the 5' RACE reads again in MiXCR, with one record for every CDR3 protein. The sample shows 510,000 or so distinct CDR3 sequences, about 15% of them seen only once. These data were likewise used in another study, on yellow fever vaccine responses in identical twins.

The source material was CD4+ T cells sorted from blood. These receptors were collected from a woman under 30 in good health.

This clonotype has just a few counts. The chain combines TRBV6-2 or TRBV6-3 with TRBJ2-7; 9 nucleotides line up with TRBD2. V shed 6 bases and J 3 bases; nucleotides not matched to a gene: 6. The CDR3 totals 14 residues. Germline lookup yields CDR1 MNHEY and CDR2 SVGEGT. CDR3 residues: CASSPGLANYEQYF. CDR3 nucleotide sequence: TGTGCCAGCAGCCCCGGACTAGCGAACTACGAGCAGTACTTC.

The J gene is TRBJ2-3, the V gene TRBV7-9, with TRBD2 identical over 13 bases. This CDR3 contains 17 residues. Germline lookup yields CDR1 SEHNR and CDR2 FQNEAQ (reference sequence). V lost 6 bases, J lost 4 bases, and 10 bases stayed unmatched. The CDR3 reads CASSSGLAGKGADTQYF. CDR3 DNA: TGTGCCAGCAGTTCGGGACTAGCGGGGAAAGGAGCAGATACGCAGTATTTT.

The rearrangement joins TRBV24-1 to TRBJ2-1; 10 bases map to TRBD1. CDR1 KGHDR and CDR2 SFDVKD come from the germline V gene. This CDR3 spans 17 amino acids. Germline trimming cut 3 bases from V and 6 bases from J; bases unmatched to any gene: 10. The CDR3 DNA follows: TGTGCCACCAGTGATGTGCCGGGACAGGGGTCTTTCAATGAGCAGTTCTTC. The encoded protein is CATSDVPGQGSFNEQFF.

The J gene is TRBJ2-2, the V gene TRBV6-1; possibly TRBD2 for D (6 bases). Germline CDR1 reads MNHNS; CDR2 reads SASEGT. CDR3 length: 20 amino acids. Deletions cut 1 base from V and 2 bases from J, with 23 bases between. Here the CDR3 reads CASSEVTVLSAGKNTGELFF. In DNA form, the CDR3 reads TGTGCCAGCAGTGAAGTTACGGTCCTAAGCGCGGGGAAAAACACCGGGGAGCTGTTTTTT.

The chain carries TRBV6-5 and TRBJ1-1; D unclear. The CDR3 covers 14 residues. Germline-derived CDR1 and CDR2 are MNHEY and SVGAGI. Trimming cost V 2 bases and J 4 bases, with 11 bases left between them. DNA for the CDR3: TGTGCCAGCAGTTACACGGACCGGGGCACTGAAGCTTTCTTT. This gives the protein CASSYTDRGTEAFF.

V and J are TRBV27 and TRBJ2-3; D gene unclear. The ends were cut back, 6 bases at V and 0 bases at J, with 13 bases in the middle. Per the germline V gene, CDR1 is MNHEY and CDR2 is SMNVEV (reference sequence). The CDR3 spans 15 residues. The CDR3, as DNA: TGTGCCAGCAGACATAAAGAAGTTAGCACAGATACGCAGTATTTT. Residues: CASRHKEVSTDTQYF.

This clonotype was recorded many times. The J gene is TRBJ2-3, the V gene TRBV27; the D gene is possibly TRBD1 (6 bases). Germline values: CDR1 MNHEY, CDR2 SMNVEV (reference sequence). V gave up 6 bases and J gave up 8 bases, with 18 bases separating them. The CDR3 has 14 amino acids. The chain's CDR3 is CASRGQLTTGTQYF. The CDR3 coding sequence is TGTGCCAGCAGAGGACAGTTGACGACGGGTACGCAGTATTTT.

In its sample, this clonotype was seen many times. This chain links TRBV7-3 with TRBJ2-1; D is unresolved. The CDR3 contains 16 residues. Trimming took off 0 bases at V and 0 bases at J, with 9 bases between the two ends. Per the germline V gene, CDR1 is SGHTA and CDR2 is FQGTGA. The CDR3 coding sequence is TGTGCCAGCAGCTTAACGAAGTTGAGCTCCTACAATGAGCAGTTCTTC. This gives the protein CASSLTKLSSYNEQFF.

This clonotype was counted many times. The rearrangement uses TRBV6-5 and TRBJ1-5; TRBD1 matches 8 bases. The CDR3 covers 14 residues. The germline V gene encodes CDR1 MNHEY and CDR2 SVGAGI. The V gene end was trimmed by 2 bases and the J gene end by 4 bases; junction bases not matched to a gene: 1. CDR3 nucleotides: TGTGCCAGCAGTTACCGACAGGGGAATCAGCCCCAGCATTTT. Its translation is CASSYRQGNQPQHF.

This clonotype was seen only a few times. The V and J genes are TRBV6-6 and TRBJ2-1; 7 nucleotides agree with TRBD2. Losses at the gene ends were 8 bases for V and 2 bases for J; bases not matched to a gene: 3. The CDR3 covers 13 residues. Germline CDR1 reads MNHNY; CDR2 reads SVGAGI (reference sequence). CDR3: CASGRAPYNEQFF. CDR3 nucleotide sequence: TGTGCCAGCGGGAGGGCCCCCTACAATGAGCAGTTCTTC.

Many counts were recorded for this clonotype. This sequence joins TRBV2 and TRBJ1-2, with D unresolved. CDR3 length: 14 residues. Germline CDR1 reads SNHLY; CDR2 reads FYNNEI. V was cut by 3 bases and J by 0 bases, with 8 bases left in between. The CDR3 is CASSDRTPNYGYTF. The CDR3 DNA reads as TGTGCCAGCAGTGACCGCACTCCTAACTATGGCTACACCTTC.

This clonotype occurred a few times. The rearrangement uses TRBV20-1 and TRBJ2-1; no reliable D call. V lost 1 base and J 4 bases, leaving 11 bases between the germline ends. The CDR3 totals 14 residues. CDR1 and CDR2 from the germline V gene are DFQATT and SNEGSKA (reference sequence). The CDR3 DNA follows: TGCAGTGCTAGAGGGCCCGCGGCTTACAATGAGCAGTTCTTC. As protein: CSARGPAAYNEQFF.

The chain is built from TRBV12-3 or TRBV12-4 and TRBJ2-1; D is unresolved. The germline V and J ends were trimmed by 2 bases and 6 bases, with 14 bases remaining between them. The CDR3 runs 15 residues. The CDR3 DNA reads TGTGCCAGCAGTTTAAAGGGTGACCTACGCAATGAGCAGTTCTTC. Its protein is CASSLKGDLRNEQFF.

CDR3 nucleotide sequence: TGTGCCAGCAGGCAATTAAGGGGACTAGCGGGAGGGAATTACAATGAGCAGTTCTTC. Amino acids: CASRQLRGLAGGNYNEQFF. The V and J genes are TRBV28 and TRBJ2-1; 16 nucleotides line up with TRBD2. The CDR3 has 19 amino acids. J was trimmed by 4 bases and V by 6 bases; bases with no gene match: 12. Germline-derived CDR1 and CDR2 are MDHEN and SYDVKM.

This clonotype was counted many times. The V call is TRBV6-1, the J call TRBJ1-2, with 9 bases matching TRBD1. Trimming took 7 bases from V and 4 from J; bases not matched to a gene: 4. The V gene's germline CDR1 is MNHNS and CDR2 SASEGT. This CDR3 spans 13 amino acids. CDR3 nucleotides: TGTGCCAGCACCGGGACAGGGATCTATGGCTACACCTTC. Amino acid sequence: CASTGTGIYGYTF.

This clonotype appeared many times. V gene TRBV12-3 or TRBV12-4 combines with J gene TRBJ2-4; 9 nucleotides line up with TRBD2. Losses at the gene ends were 7 bases for V and 7 bases for J; bases not matched to a gene: 8. This CDR3 region has 14 residues. The CDR3 DNA follows: TGTGCCAGCAACCGAGCGGGGGGTTTGAACATTCAGTACTTC. Its protein is CASNRAGGLNIQYF.